The 3 T cell receptor beta chains in this list originate from one sample, sequenced in a study of blood T cell repertoires in COVID-19. Data came from immunoSEQ multiplex PCR; TCRdb stores just in-frame clones and leaves some out. The sample contains tens of thousands of clones, around 88% of which appear only once. The sequenced material came from peripheral blood. These receptors originate from a human donor in a cohort sampled during active COVID-19.

The chain uses TRBV6-5 and TRBJ2-3, with a possible D match to TRBD1 (5 bases). The CDR3 length is 12 residues. Germline CDR1 and CDR2: MNHEY and SVGAGI. Trimming removed 6 bases at V and 6 bases at J, with 10 bases between. The CDR3 sequence is CASSPRVDTQYF. The CDR3 DNA reads as TGTGCCAGCAGCCCCAGGGTGGATACGCAGTATTTT.

The V and J genes are TRBV24-1 and TRBJ1-2; TRBD1 matches at 9 bases. The CDR3 has 14 amino acids. J lost 8 bases, V lost 3 bases, and 6 bases had no gene match. Germline V lookup: CDR1 KGHDR, CDR2 SFDVKD. CDR3 nucleotides: TGTGCCACCAGTGATCGGGACAGGGAACGCGGCTACACCTTC. Protein product: CATSDRDRERGYTF.

This clone was found once. The V gene is TRBV5-6, the J gene TRBJ1-5; no clear D gene. V was trimmed by 0 bases and J by 4 bases, leaving 5 bases between them. Germline V gene lookup returns CDR1 SGHDT and CDR2 YYEEEE. This CDR3 region has 13 residues. CDR3 DNA: TGTGCCAGCAGCTTGGCCCGGAATCAGCCCCAGCATTTT. Its translation is CASSLARNQPQHF.